A single sample is the source of the 23 T cell receptor beta chains below, sequenced in a study of T cell responses to AZD1222 COVID-19 vaccine. TCRdb's table, derived via immunoSEQ multiplex PCR, lists solely in-frame clones and lacks some. Here the sample spans about 140,000 clones, roughly 92% being singletons. Sequencing used peripheral blood, obtained on day 0 of AZD1222 vaccination. Receptors originate from an adult in good health.

The V call is TRBV7-8, the J call TRBJ2-3; TRBD1 agrees at 12 bases. The V gene end was trimmed by 5 bases and the J gene end by 6 bases; junction bases not matched to a gene: 12. The germline CDR1 and CDR2 sequences are SGHVS and FQNEAQ. This CDR3 region has 17 residues. The CDR3 spells CASSPRDRGLSADTQYF. The CDR3 DNA sequence: TGTGCCAGCAGCCCTCGGGACAGGGGGCTGTCGGCGGATACGCAGTATTTT.

This clone has a single count. The rearrangement links TRBV6-2 or TRBV6-3 to TRBJ1-1; D remains unclear. Germline V gene lookup returns CDR1 MNHEY and CDR2 SVGEGT. V dropped 0 bases and J dropped 4 bases, with 9 bases sitting between them. This CDR3 comprises 14 residues. The DNA for the CDR3 is TGTGCCAGCAGTTACTCAGGGAGTCGCACTGAAGCTTTCTTT. Residues: CASSYSGSRTEAFF.

The chain links TRBV28 to TRBJ2-4, with D possibly being TRBD2 (6 bases). V was shortened by 11 bases and J by 5 bases, with 22 bases between the two germline ends. CDR3 length: 15 residues. Germline-derived CDR1 and CDR2 are MDHEN and SYDVKM. CDR3 loop: CAGSGGPKTQNIQYF. CDR3 sequence (DNA): TGTGCCGGATCCGGGGGTCCCAAGACCCAAAACATTCAGTACTTC.

This clone was counted once. The chain links TRBV7-9 to TRBJ1-2; TRBD1 aligns across 12 bases. The germline V gene has CDR1 SEHNR and CDR2 FQNEAQ (reference sequence). The ends lost 6 bases at V and 4 bases at J; junction bases unmatched: 15. The CDR3 totals 18 residues. This chain's CDR3 is CASSFLSGTGGAGYGYTF. The CDR3 region has the DNA TGTGCCAGCAGTTTTTTATCCGGGACAGGGGGCGCGGGCTATGGCTACACCTTC. The full variable domain, rest sourced from reference TRBV7-9 and TRBJ1-2, is DTGVSQNPRHKITKRGQNVTFRCDPISEHNRLYWYRQTLGQGPEFLTYFQNEAQLEKSRLLSDRFSAERPKGSFSTLEIQRTEQGDSAMYLCASSFLSGTGGAGYGYTFGSGTRLTVV.

V usage is TRBV28 and J usage is TRBJ2-7; 11 bases align to TRBD2. This CDR3 has 16 amino acids. Germline V gene lookup returns CDR1 MDHEN and CDR2 SYDVKM. The J segment lost 4 bases and the V segment lost 3 bases, leaving 8 bases of the junction unmatched. The CDR3, as DNA: TGTGCCAGCAGTTTCTCGACTAGCGGGGTACCTTACGAGCAGTACTTC. It codes for CASSFSTSGVPYEQYF.

The chain has TRBV5-1 and TRBJ1-1; D is unresolved. The V gene lost 2 bases and the J gene lost 0 bases, with 14 bases spanning the gap. Per germline, CDR1 SGHRS and CDR2 YFSETQ. The CDR3 loop spans 16 amino acids. CDR3 amino acids: CASSLVIGGLNTEAFF. The CDR3 DNA reads TGCGCCAGCAGCTTAGTGATTGGAGGACTGAACACTGAAGCTTTCTTT.

The chain joins TRBV19 to TRBJ1-1; no firm D call. V was trimmed by 7 bases and J by 4 bases, leaving 13 bases between them. Germline values: CDR1 LNHDA, CDR2 SQIVND (reference sequence). This CDR3 has 13 residues. The CDR3 sequence is CASNRGIGTEAFF. In DNA form, the CDR3 reads TGTGCCAGTAATAGAGGGATCGGCACTGAAGCTTTCTTT.

The chain couples TRBV15 to TRBJ2-4; D gene ambiguous. The V end lost 0 bases, the J end lost 6 bases, and 9 bases lay between the germline ends. This CDR3 has 14 amino acids. Germline CDR1 LNHNV, CDR2 YYDKDF (reference sequence). CDR3 in amino acids: CATSRDYERNIQYF. The CDR3 nucleotides read TGTGCCACCAGCAGAGATTACGAGAGAAACATTCAGTACTTC.

The chain is built from TRBV7-2 and TRBJ2-3; no clear D. Germline V gene lookup returns CDR1 SGHTA and CDR2 FQGNSA. The CDR3 covers 12 residues. Trimming pared 1 base from V and 6 bases from J, leaving 5 bases between. In nucleotides, the CDR3 is TGTGCCAGCAGCTTAGACGCTGATACGCAGTATTTT. It encodes CASSLDADTQYF. Full variable domain (remainder filled in from reference TRBV7-2 and TRBJ2-3): GAGVSQSPSNKVTEKGKDVELRCDPISGHTALYWYRQSLGQGLEFLIYFQGNSAPDKSGLPSDRFSAERTGGSVSTLTIQRTQQEDSAVYLCASSLDADTQYFGPGTRLTVL.

The chain joins TRBV3-1 (or the pseudogene TRBV3-2) to TRBJ2-7; either TRBD1 or TRBD2 may fit D (5 bases each). Germline V gene lookup returns CDR1 LGHDT and CDR2 YNNKEL (reference sequence). The CDR3 is made up of 14 amino acids. The ends were cut back, 1 base at V and 5 bases at J, with 12 bases in the middle. CDR3 region: CASSQGWQGDEQYF. In nucleotides, the CDR3 is TGTGCCAGCAGCCAAGGCTGGCAGGGAGACGAGCAGTACTTC.

The J gene is TRBJ1-5, the V gene TRBV28; D ambiguous. Trimming left V 8 bases short and J 0 bases short, with 14 bases between. The CDR3 has 15 residues. Per germline, CDR1 MDHEN and CDR2 SYDVKM. CDR3 DNA sequence: TGTGCCAGCTTCCTAGGCGATTATAGCAATCAGCCCCAGCATTTT. Its translation: CASFLGDYSNQPQHF.

The rearrangement links TRBV19 to TRBJ2-3, with TRBD2 matching over 7 bases. V trimming: 8 bases; J trimming: 5 bases; junction bases outside the gene matches: 13. CDR1 and CDR2 (germline): LNHDA, SQIVND (reference sequence). This CDR3 comprises 15 residues. Here the CDR3 DNA reads TGTGCCAGTGGGGTGACTAGCATGCCGCGAGATACGCAGTATTTT. It encodes CASGVTSMPRDTQYF.

The chain employs TRBV18 and TRBJ1-1; D might be TRBD1 (6 bases). The CDR3 consists of 15 residues. Germline CDR1 reads KGHSH; CDR2 reads LQKENI. The germline V and J ends were trimmed by 6 bases and 1 base, with 15 bases remaining between them. Here the CDR3 reads CASSSGQTQNTEAFF. In DNA form, the CDR3 reads TGTGCCAGCTCTTCAGGACAGACTCAGAACACTGAAGCTTTCTTT.

The V gene is TRBV27, the J gene TRBJ1-2; 7 bases map to TRBD1. V shed 4 bases and J 3 bases; nucleotides not matched to a gene: 2. This CDR3 contains 13 residues. Germline V gene sequence: CDR1 MNHEY, CDR2 SMNVEV (reference sequence). The CDR3 loop is CASSSGQHYGYTF. DNA for the CDR3: TGTGCCAGCAGTTCGGGACAGCACTATGGCTACACCTTC.

A single count supports this clone. The chain carries TRBV18 and TRBJ1-1; D not resolved. The V gene's germline CDR1 is KGHSH and CDR2 LQKENI. The CDR3 runs to 15 residues. V was shortened by 1 base and J by 1 base, with 10 bases between the two germline ends. The DNA of the CDR3 is TGTGCCAGCTCACCACTAAGCAGATGGAACACTGAAGCTTTCTTT. Translating it yields CASSPLSRWNTEAFF.

The V and J genes are TRBV7-2 and TRBJ2-5; D not certain. The germline CDR1 and CDR2 sequences are SGHTA and FQGNSA. This CDR3 contains 14 residues. The ends were cut back, 5 bases at V and 5 bases at J, with 15 bases in the middle. The CDR3 DNA follows: TGTGCCAGCAGCGAGGACGGCGTGGGTGAGACCCAGTACTTC. Residues: CASSEDGVGETQYF.

This chain links TRBV6-5 with TRBJ1-2, with 8 bases matching TRBD1. This CDR3 has 13 amino acids. Trimming at V came to 6 bases and at J to 6 bases, leaving 6 bases not matched to a gene. CDR1 and CDR2 (germline): MNHEY, SVGAGI. CDR3 loop: CASRQQGVNGYTF. Here the CDR3 DNA reads TGTGCCAGCAGACAACAGGGGGTGAATGGCTACACCTTC.

The V and J genes are TRBV7-8 and TRBJ2-7; the match to TRBD1 covers 9 bases. The CDR3 extends over 15 amino acids. Germline lookup yields CDR1 SGHVS and CDR2 FQNEAQ. The trim removed 5 bases at V and 4 bases at J, leaving 9 bases unmatched. The DNA of the CDR3 is TGTGCCAGCAGCCCAGCCGGACAGGGGTCGTACGAGCAGTACTTC. This encodes CASSPAGQGSYEQYF. The variable domain in full, completed from reference TRBV7-8 and TRBJ2-7, reads GAGVSQSPRYKVAKRGQDVALRCDPISGHVSLFWYQQALGQGPEFLTYFQNEAQLDKSGLPSDRFFAERPEGSVSTLKIQRTQQEDSAVYLCASSPAGQGSYEQYFGPGTRLTVT.

The chain couples TRBV12-5 to TRBJ2-5, with 7 bases that match TRBD1. V lost 6 bases to trimming and J lost 5 bases; unmatched junction nucleotides: 15. The CDR3 runs 16 residues. Germline CDR1 is LGHNT and CDR2 is FRNRAP. CDR3 region: CASGSHETGLMETQYF. The CDR3 nucleotides are TGTGCTAGTGGCTCTCATGAGACAGGGCTCATGGAGACCCAGTACTTC.

V usage is TRBV28 and J usage is TRBJ2-5; 7 bases match TRBD1. Looked up from germline, CDR1 is MDHEN and CDR2 is SYDVKM. The CDR3 consists of 14 residues. V shed 10 bases and J 2 bases; nucleotides not matched to a gene: 10. The CDR3, as DNA: TGTGCCATTAAGCCCGGGACAGTACAAGAGACCCAGTACTTC. Its translation is CAIKPGTVQETQYF. The full variable domain, with the rest looked up from reference TRBV28 and TRBJ2-5, is DVKVTQSSRYLVKRTGEKVFLECVQDMDHENMFWYRQDPGLGLRLIYFSYDVKMKEKGDIPEGYSVSREKKERFSLILESASTNQTSMYLCAIKPGTVQETQYFGPGTRLLVL.

The chain's CDR3 is CASSFLGGTGYTF. In DNA, the CDR3 is TGTGCCAGCAGCTTCCTTGGGGGGACCGGCTACACCTTC. The chain is built from TRBV7-2 and TRBJ1-2, with TRBD1 as a possible D gene (5 bases). The CDR3 consists of 13 residues. The germline V and J ends were trimmed by 3 bases and 8 bases, with 13 bases remaining between them. Per the germline V gene, CDR1 is SGHTA and CDR2 is FQGNSA.

The genes are TRBV6-6 and TRBJ1-5; TRBD1 agrees at 8 bases. Germline CDR1 and CDR2: MNHNY and SVGAGI (reference sequence). V was clipped by 6 bases and J by 6 bases; unmatched bases: 7. The CDR3 spans 14 residues. The CDR3 nucleotides read TGTGCCAGCAGCCCAGACAGGGGAACTCAGCCCCAGCATTTT. Its translation is CASSPDRGTQPQHF.

A note on this clone: The junction does not match germline at one end; this may be a read error. CDR3: CASSPLISSNEQFF. CDR3 bases: TGTGCCAGCTCTCCACTAATTTCGTCCAATGAGCAGTTCTTC. The chain links TRBV18 to TRBJ2-1, with D unresolved. CDR3 length: 14 residues. Germline V CDR1 and CDR2: KGHSH, LQKENI.